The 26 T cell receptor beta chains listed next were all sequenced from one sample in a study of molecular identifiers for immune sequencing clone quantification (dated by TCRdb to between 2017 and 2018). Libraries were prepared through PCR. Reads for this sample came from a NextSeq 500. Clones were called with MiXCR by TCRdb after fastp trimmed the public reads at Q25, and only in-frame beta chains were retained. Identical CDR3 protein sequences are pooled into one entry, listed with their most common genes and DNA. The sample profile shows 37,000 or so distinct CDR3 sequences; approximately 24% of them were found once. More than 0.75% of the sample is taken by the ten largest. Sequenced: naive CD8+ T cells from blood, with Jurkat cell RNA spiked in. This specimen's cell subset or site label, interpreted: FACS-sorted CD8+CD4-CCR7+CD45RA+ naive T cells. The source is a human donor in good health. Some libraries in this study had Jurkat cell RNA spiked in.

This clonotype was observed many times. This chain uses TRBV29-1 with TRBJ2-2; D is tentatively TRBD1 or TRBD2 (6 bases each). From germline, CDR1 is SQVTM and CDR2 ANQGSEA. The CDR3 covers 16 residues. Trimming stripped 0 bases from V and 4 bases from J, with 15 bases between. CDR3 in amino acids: CSVEDSGAAGTGELFF. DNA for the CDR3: TGCAGCGTTGAAGATTCGGGGGCGGCCGGCACCGGGGAGCTGTTTTTT.

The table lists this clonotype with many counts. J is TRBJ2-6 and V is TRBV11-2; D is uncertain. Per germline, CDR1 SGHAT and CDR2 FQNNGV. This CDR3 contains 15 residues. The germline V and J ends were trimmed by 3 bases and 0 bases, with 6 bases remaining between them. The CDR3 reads CASSFHSSGANVLTF. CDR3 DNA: TGTGCCAGCAGCTTCCATAGCTCTGGGGCCAACGTCCTGACTTTC.

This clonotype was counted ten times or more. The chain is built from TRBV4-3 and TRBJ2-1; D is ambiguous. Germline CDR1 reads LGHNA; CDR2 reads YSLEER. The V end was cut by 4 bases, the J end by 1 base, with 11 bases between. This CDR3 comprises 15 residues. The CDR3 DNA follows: TGCGCCAGCAGCCGCAACGCAGCATCCTACAATGAGCAGTTCTTC. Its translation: CASSRNAASYNEQFF.

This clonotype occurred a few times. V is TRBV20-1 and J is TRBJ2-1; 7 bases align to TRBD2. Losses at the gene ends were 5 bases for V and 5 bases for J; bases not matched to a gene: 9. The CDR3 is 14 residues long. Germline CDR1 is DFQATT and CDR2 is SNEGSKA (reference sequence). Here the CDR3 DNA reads TGCAGTGCTGGGAGGGAGAACTCTAACAATGAGCAGTTCTTC. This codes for CSAGRENSNNEQFF.

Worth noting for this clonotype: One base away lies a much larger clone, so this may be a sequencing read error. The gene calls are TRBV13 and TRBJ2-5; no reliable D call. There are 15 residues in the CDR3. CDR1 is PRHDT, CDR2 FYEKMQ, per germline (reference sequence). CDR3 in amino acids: CAGSSSDRSIETQYF. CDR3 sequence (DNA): TGTGCCGGCAGCTCCTCGGACCGTAGCATAGAGACCCAGTACTTC.

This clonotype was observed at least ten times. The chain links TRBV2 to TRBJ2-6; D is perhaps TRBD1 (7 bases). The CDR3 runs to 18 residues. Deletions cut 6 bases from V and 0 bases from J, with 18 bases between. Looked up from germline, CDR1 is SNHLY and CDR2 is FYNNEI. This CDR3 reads CASRPRRDSLSGANVLTF. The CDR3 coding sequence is TGTGCCAGCAGACCCCGGCGGGACAGCCTCTCTGGGGCCAACGTCCTGACTTTC.

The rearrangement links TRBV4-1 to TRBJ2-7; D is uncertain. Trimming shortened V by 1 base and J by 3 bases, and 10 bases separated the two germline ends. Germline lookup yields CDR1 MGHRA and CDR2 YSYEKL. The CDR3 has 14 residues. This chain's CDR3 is CASSQGSQSYEQYF. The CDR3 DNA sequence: TGCGCCAGCAGCCAAGGGAGCCAGAGCTACGAGCAGTACTTC.

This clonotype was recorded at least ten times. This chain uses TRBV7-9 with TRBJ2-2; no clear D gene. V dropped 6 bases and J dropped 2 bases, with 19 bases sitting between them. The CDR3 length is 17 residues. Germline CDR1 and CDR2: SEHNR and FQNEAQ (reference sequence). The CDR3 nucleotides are TGTGCCAGCAGTTCCCCGAGCTGGTCGGATAACACCGGGGAGCTGTTTTTT. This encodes CASSSPSWSDNTGELFF.

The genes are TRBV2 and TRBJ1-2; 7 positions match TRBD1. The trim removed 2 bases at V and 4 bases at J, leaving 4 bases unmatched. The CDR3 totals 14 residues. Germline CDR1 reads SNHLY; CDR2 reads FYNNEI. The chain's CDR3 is CASSERDRAYGYTF. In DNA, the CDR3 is TGTGCCAGCAGTGAACGTGACAGGGCCTATGGCTACACCTTC.

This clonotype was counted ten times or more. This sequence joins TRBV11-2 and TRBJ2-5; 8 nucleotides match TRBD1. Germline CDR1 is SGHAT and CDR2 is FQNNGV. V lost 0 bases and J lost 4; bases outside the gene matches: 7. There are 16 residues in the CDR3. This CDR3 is CASSLDWQGAGETQYF. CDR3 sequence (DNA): TGTGCCAGCAGCTTAGATTGGCAGGGGGCTGGAGAGACCCAGTACTTC.

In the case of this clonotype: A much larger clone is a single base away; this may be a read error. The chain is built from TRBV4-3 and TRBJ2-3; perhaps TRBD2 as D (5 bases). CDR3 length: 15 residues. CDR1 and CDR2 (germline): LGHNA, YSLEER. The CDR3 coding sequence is TGCGCCAGCGGCCAAGCGGTACCTAGCACAGATACGCAGTATTTT. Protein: CASGQAVPSTDTQYF.

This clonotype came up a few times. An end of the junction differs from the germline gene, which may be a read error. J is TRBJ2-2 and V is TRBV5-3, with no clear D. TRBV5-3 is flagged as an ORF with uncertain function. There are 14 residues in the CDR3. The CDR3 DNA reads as TGTGCCAGCAGCTTGGCATCGGCGACCGGGGAGCTGTTTTTT. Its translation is CASSLASATGELFF.

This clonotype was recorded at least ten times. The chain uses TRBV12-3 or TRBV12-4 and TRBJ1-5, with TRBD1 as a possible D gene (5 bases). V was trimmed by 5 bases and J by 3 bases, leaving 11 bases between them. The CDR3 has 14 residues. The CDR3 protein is CASSTWGDNQPQHF. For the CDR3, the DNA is TGTGCCAGCAGTACGTGGGGGGACAATCAGCCCCAGCATTTT.

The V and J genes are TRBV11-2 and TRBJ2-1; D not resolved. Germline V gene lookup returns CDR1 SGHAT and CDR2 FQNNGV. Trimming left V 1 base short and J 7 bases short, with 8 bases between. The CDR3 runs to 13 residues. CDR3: CASSLAPTNEQFF. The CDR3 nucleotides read TGTGCCAGCAGCTTAGCCCCGACTAATGAGCAGTTCTTC. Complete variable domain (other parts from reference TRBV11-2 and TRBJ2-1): EAGVAQSPRYKIIEKRQSVAFWCNPISGHATLYWYQQILGQGPKLLIQFQNNGVVDDSQLPKDRFSAERLKGVDSTLKIQPAKLEDSAVYLCASSLAPTNEQFFGPGTRLTVL.

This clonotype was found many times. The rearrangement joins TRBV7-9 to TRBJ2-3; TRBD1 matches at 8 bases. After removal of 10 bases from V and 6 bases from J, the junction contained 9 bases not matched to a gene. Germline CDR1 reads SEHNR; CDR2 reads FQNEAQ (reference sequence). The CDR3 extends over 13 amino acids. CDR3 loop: CATRDRLPDTQYF. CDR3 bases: TGTGCCACCCGGGACAGGCTGCCGGATACGCAGTATTTT. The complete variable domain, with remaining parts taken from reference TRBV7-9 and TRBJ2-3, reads DTGVSQNPRHKITKRGQNVTFRCDPISEHNRLYWYRQTLGQGPEFLTYFQNEAQLEKSRLLSDRFSAERPKGSFSTLEIQRTEQGDSAMYLCATRDRLPDTQYFGPGTRLTVL.

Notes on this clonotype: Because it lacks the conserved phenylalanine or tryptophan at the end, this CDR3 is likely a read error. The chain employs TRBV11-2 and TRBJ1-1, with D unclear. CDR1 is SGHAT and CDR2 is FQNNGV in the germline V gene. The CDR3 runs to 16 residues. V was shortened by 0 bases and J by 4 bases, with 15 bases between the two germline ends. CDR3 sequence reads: CASSLEIGSPSTEAFL. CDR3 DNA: TGTGCCAGCAGCTTAGAGATCGGGTCCCCCAGCACTGAAGCTTTCCTT.

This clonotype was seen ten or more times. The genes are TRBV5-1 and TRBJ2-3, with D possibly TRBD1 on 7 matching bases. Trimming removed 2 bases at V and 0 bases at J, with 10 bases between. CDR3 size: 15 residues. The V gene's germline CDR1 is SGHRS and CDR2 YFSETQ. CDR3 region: CASSFRGASTDTQYF. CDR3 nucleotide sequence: TGCGCCAGCAGCTTCAGGGGGGCTAGCACAGATACGCAGTATTTT.

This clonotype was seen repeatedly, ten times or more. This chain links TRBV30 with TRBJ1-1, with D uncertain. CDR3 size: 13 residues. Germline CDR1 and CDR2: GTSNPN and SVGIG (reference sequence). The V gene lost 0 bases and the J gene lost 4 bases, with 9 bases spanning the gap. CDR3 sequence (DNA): TGTGCCTGGAGTGTGTCATACGGCACTGAAGCTTTCTTT. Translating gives CAWSVSYGTEAFF.

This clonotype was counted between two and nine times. The CDR3 nucleotides read TGTGCCAGCAGTGAGCTGGACGGGAAAGCTAACGAGCAGTTCTTC. Its translation is CASSELDGKANEQFF. V usage is TRBV2 and J usage is TRBJ2-1; TRBD2 might be the D (5 bases). The CDR3 is made up of 15 amino acids. Per germline, CDR1 SNHLY and CDR2 FYNNEI. V gave up 3 bases and J gave up 10 bases, with 19 bases separating them.

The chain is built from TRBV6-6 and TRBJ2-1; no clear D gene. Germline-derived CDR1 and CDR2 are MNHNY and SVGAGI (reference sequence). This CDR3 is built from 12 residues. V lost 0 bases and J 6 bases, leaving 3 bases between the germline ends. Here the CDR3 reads CASSYSSNEQFF. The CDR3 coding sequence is TGTGCCAGCAGTTACTCCAGCAATGAGCAGTTCTTC.

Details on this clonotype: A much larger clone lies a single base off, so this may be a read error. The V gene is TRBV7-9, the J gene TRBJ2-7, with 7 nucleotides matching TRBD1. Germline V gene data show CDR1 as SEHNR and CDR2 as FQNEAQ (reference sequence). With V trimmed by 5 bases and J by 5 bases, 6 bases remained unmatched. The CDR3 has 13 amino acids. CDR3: CASSRQGCNEQYF. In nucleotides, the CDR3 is TGTGCCAGCAGCCGACAGGGTTGCAACGAGCAGTACTTC. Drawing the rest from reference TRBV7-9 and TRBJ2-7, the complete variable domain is DTGVSQNPRHKITKRGQNVTFRCDPISEHNRLYWYRQTLGQGPEFLTYFQNEAQLEKSRLLSDRFSAERPKGSFSTLEIQRTEQGDSAMYLCASSRQGCNEQYFGPGTRLTVT.

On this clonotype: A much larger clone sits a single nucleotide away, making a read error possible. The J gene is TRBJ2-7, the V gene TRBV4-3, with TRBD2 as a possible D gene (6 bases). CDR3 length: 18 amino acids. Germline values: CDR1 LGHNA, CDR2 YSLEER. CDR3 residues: CASRQDSVGTSYSYEQYF. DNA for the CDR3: TGCGCCAGCCGCCAAGATTCGGTCGGGACTTCTTACTCCTACGAGCAGTACTTC.

CDR3 nucleotides: TGTGCCAGCAGCTCGAGGGGGACAGCTTACACCGGGGAGCTGTTTTTT. Translation gives CASSSRGTAYTGELFF. The rearrangement joins TRBV2 to TRBJ2-2; 7 nucleotides line up with TRBD1. With V trimmed by 6 bases and J by 3 bases, 10 bases remained unmatched. The germline gives CDR1 SNHLY, CDR2 FYNNEI. The CDR3 contains 16 residues.

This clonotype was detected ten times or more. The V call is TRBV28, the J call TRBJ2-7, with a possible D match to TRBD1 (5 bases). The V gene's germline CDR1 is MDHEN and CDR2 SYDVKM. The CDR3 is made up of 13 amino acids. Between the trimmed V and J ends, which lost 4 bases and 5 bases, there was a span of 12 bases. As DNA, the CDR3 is TGTGCCAGCAGTTCTGCAGGGAAGGACGAGCAGTACTTC. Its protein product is CASSSAGKDEQYF.

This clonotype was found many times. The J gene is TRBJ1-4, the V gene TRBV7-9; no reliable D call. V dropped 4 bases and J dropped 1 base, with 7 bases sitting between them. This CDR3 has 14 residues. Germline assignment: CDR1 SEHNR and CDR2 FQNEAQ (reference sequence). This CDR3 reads CASSSALTNEKLFF. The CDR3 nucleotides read TGTGCCAGCAGCTCGGCCTTAACTAATGAAAAACTGTTTTTT.

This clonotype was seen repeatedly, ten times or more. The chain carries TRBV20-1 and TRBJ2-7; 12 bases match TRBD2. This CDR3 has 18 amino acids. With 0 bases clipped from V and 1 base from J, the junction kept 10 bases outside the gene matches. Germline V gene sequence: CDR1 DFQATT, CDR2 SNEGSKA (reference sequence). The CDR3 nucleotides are TGCAGTGCTAGAGATCTCGGGCTAGCGGGAGGGAAGTCCTACGAGCAGTACTTC. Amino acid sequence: CSARDLGLAGGKSYEQYF.